Here is one T cell receptor (beta chain) with its context. What it binds is not known. This record belongs to a study of Tregs in tolerant kidney transplant recipients. Related graft donors supplied nonmyeloablative bone marrow transplants, and mixed chimerism was transient. Unstimulated Tregs (CD4+CD25+CD127-) and CD4+CD25- non-Tregs were sorted from PBMCs. Clones were read by immunoSEQ multiplex PCR, and TCRdb kept only the in-frame ones, dropping some. Of fewer than 60,000 clones in the sample, about 91% were seen once. Trimming took 4 bases from V and 7 from J; bases not matched to a gene: 8. Germline V gene sequence: CDR1 SGHTA, CDR2 FQGTGA. This CDR3 has 15 residues. The study's findings and limits: Antigen-driven expansion was suggested because donor-specific Tregs expanded more than all Tregs in tolerant patients. For some patients, primers changed over time, blocking nucleotide-level comparison. Biological reproducibility was not directly addressed in this study.

The clonotype originates from a human patient who received a combined kidney and bone marrow transplant. The graft donor may account for some of the T cells. The starting material was CD8+ T cells from blood (PBMCs), obtained 24 months after the transplant. The J gene is TRBJ2-1, the V gene TRBV7-3, with 9 bases aligning to TRBD1. The CDR3 DNA reads as TGTGCCAGCAGCTCAACAGGGGGCGCTTTGAATGAGCAGTTCTTC. This translates into CASSSTGGALNEQFF.